The 28 T cell receptor beta chains below all came from one sample that was sequenced in a study of blood T cells in healthy people across ages. A second PCR of 7 to 11 cycles used a sample-barcoded 5' primer and a J-beta primer mix. TCRdb re-derived calls from the 5' RACE reads in MiXCR, one entry per CDR3 protein. The sample lists about 1 million distinct CDR3 sequences, 35% to 50% seen once, with under 20% in the top ten. The sequenced sample was blood. The receptors stem from a woman aged 55-69 years in good health.

The chain is built from TRBV20-1 and TRBJ2-7; 8 bases line up with TRBD2. The closer fit of TRBJ2-5 to the DNA end suggests the J call may be wrong. In germline, CDR1 is DFQATT, CDR2 SNEGSKA (reference sequence). This CDR3 comprises 14 residues. The CDR3 sequence is CSATRTSQGETQYF. For the CDR3, the DNA is TGCAGTGCTACCCGGACTAGCCAGGGGGAGACCCAGTACTTC.

The V call is TRBV18, the J call TRBJ1-2; TRBD1 is a possible D gene (6 bases). This CDR3 comprises 14 residues. Between the trimmed V and J ends, which lost 3 bases and 2 bases, there was a span of 10 bases. Germline CDR1 is KGHSH and CDR2 is LQKENI. CDR3 amino acids: CASSPGQNNYGYTF. The CDR3 DNA is TGTGCCAGCTCACCGGGACAAAACAACTATGGCTACACCTTC.

The rearrangement uses TRBV28 and TRBJ2-1; maybe TRBD2 (6 bases). Trimming left V 7 bases short and J 0 bases short, with 10 bases between. Per the germline V gene, CDR1 is MDHEN and CDR2 is SYDVKM. This CDR3 spans 14 amino acids. The DNA for the CDR3 is TGTGCCAGCAAATCTAGCGCCTCCTACAATGAGCAGTTCTTC. Protein product: CASKSSASYNEQFF.

The chain is built from TRBV29-1 and TRBJ1-1; no reliable D call. CDR1 is SQVTM, CDR2 ANQGSEA, per germline. This CDR3 has 10 residues. V shed 3 bases and J shed 6 bases, with 5 bases lying between them. In DNA, the CDR3 is TGCAGCGTTGAGCAGCCTGAAGCTTTCTTT. Translated, it gives CSVEQPEAFF.

As to this clonotype: At one end, the junction sequence differs from germline, possibly due to a read error. This chain uses TRBV9 with TRBJ2-3; 7 bases align to TRBD2. The germline V gene encodes CDR1 SGDLS and CDR2 YYNGEE. The CDR3 length is 15 residues. The CDR3 region is CASSTTSANTGTQYF. CDR3 sequence (DNA): TGTGCCAGCAGCACTACTAGCGCCAACACAGGTACGCAGTATTTT.

The chain recombines TRBV7-3 with TRBJ2-7; D is possibly TRBD1 (6 bases). The end of the DNA aligns better with TRBJ2-4, so the J call may be wrong. The CDR3 totals 15 residues. Germline V gene data show CDR1 as SGHTA and CDR2 as FQGTGA. In DNA form, the CDR3 reads TGTGCCAGCAGCTTGACGACAGGAGGTGCGAACATTCAGTACTTC. Translated, it gives CASSLTTGGANIQYF.

Comment on this clonotype: One end of the junction does not line up with germline, which may come from a read error. The chain links TRBV7-3 to TRBJ1-6; 7 nucleotides line up with TRBD1. The CDR3 covers 14 residues. Germline CDR1 reads SGHTA; CDR2 reads FQGTGA. CDR3 in DNA: TGTGCCTGCAGTCAGCCGGGACAGAATTCACCCCTCCACTTT. It translates to CACSQPGQNSPLHF.

The sample holds a few counts of this clonotype. V gene TRBV11-2 combines with J gene TRBJ1-2; perhaps TRBD1 as D (6 bases). CDR1 and CDR2 (germline): SGHAT, FQNNGV. The CDR3 runs 14 residues. Trimming took off 3 bases at V and 4 bases at J, with 12 bases between the two ends. In DNA, the CDR3 is TGTGCCAGCAGCTTCCCCGGACAGATCTATGGCTACACCTTC. Amino acids: CASSFPGQIYGYTF.

This clonotype has more than one count but fewer than ten. The V gene is TRBV9, the J gene TRBJ2-3; D not resolved. V dropped 4 bases and J dropped 3 bases, with 12 bases sitting between them. This CDR3 contains 14 residues. Germline loops: CDR1 SGDLS, CDR2 YYNGEE. The CDR3 protein is CASSPGGFTDTQYF. The DNA of the CDR3 is TGTGCCAGCAGCCCAGGTGGTTTTACAGATACGCAGTATTTT.

This clonotype was counted between two and nine times. This chain uses TRBV29-1 with TRBJ2-2; 11 nucleotides match TRBD1. After removal of 6 bases from V and 1 base from J, the junction contained 4 bases not matched to a gene. The germline gives CDR1 SQVTM, CDR2 ANQGSEA. This CDR3 contains 15 residues. The CDR3 sequence: CSVGGTGGNTGELFF. The CDR3 coding sequence is TGCAGCGTGGGCGGGACAGGGGGGAACACCGGGGAGCTGTTTTTT.

V and J are TRBV7-9 and TRBJ1-2; tentatively, D is TRBD1 (6 bases). V was cut by 5 bases and J by 6 bases, with 19 bases left in between. The CDR3 totals 15 residues. CDR1 and CDR2 (germline): SEHNR, FQNEAQ (reference sequence). CDR3 sequence reads: CASSPSGGRDNGYTF. In DNA form, the CDR3 reads TGTGCCAGCAGCCCCTCGGGGGGCAGGGATAATGGCTACACCTTC. The full variable domain, rest sourced from reference TRBV7-9 and TRBJ1-2, is DTGVSQNPRHKITKRGQNVTFRCDPISEHNRLYWYRQTLGQGPEFLTYFQNEAQLEKSRLLSDRFSAERPKGSFSTLEIQRTEQGDSAMYLCASSPSGGRDNGYTFGSGTRLTVV.

This chain joins TRBV10-1 and TRBJ2-3; 8 nucleotides match TRBD1. CDR3 length: 13 residues. Trimming at V came to 6 bases and at J to 5 bases, leaving 4 bases not matched to a gene. Germline loops: CDR1 WNHNN, CDR2 SYGVQD (reference sequence). Here the CDR3 DNA reads TGCGCCAGCAGACCACAGGGGGAAGATACGCAGTATTTT. Encoded protein: CASRPQGEDTQYF.

The gene calls are TRBV2 and TRBJ1-4; 7 bases are shared with TRBD1. Germline loops: CDR1 SNHLY, CDR2 FYNNEI. The V segment lost 8 bases and the J segment 7 bases; nucleotides outside the gene matches: 10. The CDR3 has 14 amino acids. The CDR3, as DNA: TGTGCCAGCGGCCCAGACAGGGTCAGTGAAAAACTGTTTTTT. Its translation: CASGPDRVSEKLFF.

V is TRBV30 and J is TRBJ2-3, with D hard to call. Germline CDR1 and CDR2: GTSNPN and SVGIG (reference sequence). V lost 5 bases, J lost 1 base, and 13 bases lay in between. The CDR3 contains 14 residues. For the CDR3, the DNA is TGTGCCTGGGGACCGGGTAGTGGCACAGATACGCAGTATTTT. Translating it yields CAWGPGSGTDTQYF.

This chain links TRBV6-6 with TRBJ1-1; 11 nucleotides align to TRBD1. The ends lost 0 bases at V and 6 bases at J; junction bases unmatched: 9. Germline V lookup: CDR1 MNHNY, CDR2 SVGAGI (reference sequence). The CDR3 is made up of 17 amino acids. The CDR3 here is CASSYSLRGQGGSEAFF. The CDR3, as DNA: TGTGCCAGCAGTTACTCTTTAAGGGGACAGGGGGGTTCTGAAGCTTTCTTT.

This clonotype was picked up a small number of times. The V gene is TRBV7-2, the J gene TRBJ2-7, with D maybe TRBD1 (6 bases). The CDR3 runs to 14 residues. V was shortened by 6 bases and J by 2 bases, with 14 bases between the two germline ends. The germline CDR1 and CDR2 sequences are SGHTA and FQGNSA. In DNA form, the CDR3 reads TGTGCCAGCAGTTCCGATCAGGGGCCCTACGAGCAGTACTTC. This encodes CASSSDQGPYEQYF.

The V call is TRBV28, the J call TRBJ2-4; D gene uncertain. Per the germline V gene, CDR1 is MDHEN and CDR2 is SYDVKM. V was trimmed by 2 bases and J by 3 bases, leaving 14 bases between them. This CDR3 comprises 16 residues. CDR3 sequence (DNA): TGTGCCAGCAGTTTAGTTCGGGTTCCCGGCAAAAACATTCAGTACTTC. Its protein is CASSLVRVPGKNIQYF.

V gene TRBV2 combines with J gene TRBJ2-3; the match to TRBD2 covers 13 bases. Germline V gene data show CDR1 as SNHLY and CDR2 as FYNNEI. Trimming took 3 bases from V and 6 from J; bases not matched to a gene: 3. The CDR3 consists of 15 residues. The CDR3 nucleotides are TGTGCCAGCAGTGATAGGACTAGCGGGAGCGATACGCAGTATTTT. It is translated as CASSDRTSGSDTQYF.

This clonotype was observed once. The CDR3 DNA follows: TGCGCCAGCAGCCAAGAGGAGGACTATGGCTACACCTTC. Translated: CASSQEEDYGYTF. The chain links TRBV4-1 to TRBJ1-2; D is ambiguous. The length of the CDR3 is 13 residues. With 0 bases removed from V and 3 bases from J, the gap between germline ends came to 5 bases. The V gene's germline CDR1 is MGHRA and CDR2 YSYEKL.

The rearrangement uses TRBV3-1 and TRBJ2-5; 9 nucleotides line up with TRBD2. The CDR3 sequence is 14 residues long. With V trimmed by 7 bases and J by 4 bases, 7 bases remained unmatched. Germline V gene lookup returns CDR1 LGHDT and CDR2 YNNKEL (reference sequence). The CDR3, as DNA: TGTGCCAGCAACCTGGGACTAGCAGGAGAGACCCAGTACTTC. Translation gives CASNLGLAGETQYF.

The J gene is TRBJ2-5, the V gene TRBV9; the D is unclear. There are 14 residues in the CDR3. The V gene's germline CDR1 is SGDLS and CDR2 YYNGEE. V dropped 0 bases and J dropped 2 bases, with 8 bases sitting between them. In nucleotides, the CDR3 is TGTGCCAGCAGCGTAGGTTTGGGTCAAGAGACCCAGTACTTC. Translating it yields CASSVGLGQETQYF.

There are a few counts of this clonotype. The chain employs TRBV11-2 and TRBJ2-7; D is perhaps TRBD1 (6 bases). The J call may be faulty, since TRBJ2-5 better matches the DNA end. From germline, CDR1 is SGHAT and CDR2 FQNNGV. CDR3 size: 13 residues. CDR3 region: CASSLDRGWTQYF. CDR3 DNA: TGTGCCAGCAGCTTAGATAGGGGGTGGACCCAGTACTTC.

The chain employs TRBV6-2 or TRBV6-3 and TRBJ1-1; the D is unclear. Trimming shortened V by 4 bases and J by 5 bases, and 14 bases separated the two germline ends. Germline CDR1 reads MNHEY; CDR2 reads SVGEGT. The CDR3 length is 14 residues. Here the CDR3 reads CASSCGLGLTEAFF. The CDR3 DNA follows: TGTGCCAGCAGTTGCGGCCTAGGGTTGACTGAAGCTTTCTTT.

The V call is TRBV5-6, the J call TRBJ2-6, with D hard to call. The V gene lost 1 base and the J gene lost 3 bases, with 11 bases spanning the gap. Germline V gene sequence: CDR1 SGHDT, CDR2 YYEEEE. CDR3 length: 16 residues. CDR3 sequence reads: CASSLQVSVGANVLTF. In DNA, the CDR3 is TGTGCCAGCAGCTTGCAGGTGTCTGTTGGGGCCAACGTCCTGACTTTC. Full variable domain (remainder filled in from reference TRBV5-6 and TRBJ2-6): DAGVTQSPTHLIKTRGQQVTLRCSPKSGHDTVSWYQQALGQGPQFIFQYYEEEERQRGNFPDRFSGHQFPNYSSELNVNALLLGDSALYLCASSLQVSVGANVLTFGAGSRLTVL.

About this clonotype itself: At one end, the junction sequence differs from germline, possibly due to a read error. The chain recombines TRBV27 with TRBJ2-7; 9 bases line up with TRBD2. The CDR3 extends over 15 amino acids. Per germline, CDR1 MNHEY and CDR2 SMNVEV (reference sequence). The CDR3 coding sequence is TGTGCCAGCAGTTTAGGTAGCGGGAGCTCCGACGAGCAGTACTTC. Translated, it gives CASSLGSGSSDEQYF.

This clonotype was counted a single time. The rearrangement joins TRBV11-2 to TRBJ2-5, with D uncertain. Trimming took off 0 bases at V and 11 bases at J, with 13 bases between the two ends. The V gene's germline CDR1 is SGHAT and CDR2 FQNNGV. The CDR3 has 13 residues. In nucleotides, the CDR3 is TGTGCCAGCAGCTTAGATCCTCTGGCCCAGCAGTACTTC. Translating gives CASSLDPLAQQYF.

This clonotype was found many times. The V and J genes are TRBV3-1 and TRBJ2-5; D not resolved. The CDR3 loop spans 12 amino acids. From germline, CDR1 is LGHDT and CDR2 YNNKEL (reference sequence). The ends were cut back, 4 bases at V and 7 bases at J, with 10 bases in the middle. This CDR3 reads CASSPSTGTQYF. The CDR3 DNA sequence: TGTGCCAGCAGCCCTAGTACTGGGACCCAGTACTTC.

The chain has TRBV12-3 or TRBV12-4 and TRBJ2-5, with D possibly matching TRBD2 (5 bases). The CDR3 has 17 residues. Deletions cut 8 bases from V and 5 bases from J, with 27 bases between. The CDR3 DNA sequence: TGTGCCAGCTCTGCGGTGAGCTTATTGAGGGCCGGGGAGACCCAGTACTTC. Its protein is CASSAVSLLRAGETQYF.